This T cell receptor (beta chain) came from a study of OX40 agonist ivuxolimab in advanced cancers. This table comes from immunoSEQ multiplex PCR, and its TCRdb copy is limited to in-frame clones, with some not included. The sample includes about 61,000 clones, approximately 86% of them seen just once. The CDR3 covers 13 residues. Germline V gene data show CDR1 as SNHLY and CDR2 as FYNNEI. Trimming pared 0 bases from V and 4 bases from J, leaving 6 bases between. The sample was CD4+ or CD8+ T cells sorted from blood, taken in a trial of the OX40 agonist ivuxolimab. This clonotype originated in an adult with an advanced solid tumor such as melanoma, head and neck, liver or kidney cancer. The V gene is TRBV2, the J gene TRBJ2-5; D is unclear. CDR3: CASSEAPLETQYF. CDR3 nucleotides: TGTGCCAGCAGTGAAGCCCCCTTAGAGACCCAGTACTTC. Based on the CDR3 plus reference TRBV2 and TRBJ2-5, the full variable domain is EPEVTQTPSHQVTQMGQEVILRCVPISNHLYFYWYRQILGQKVEFLVSFYNNEISEKSEIFDDQFSVERPDGSNFTLKIRSTKLEDSAMYFCASSEAPLETQYFGPGTRLLVL.